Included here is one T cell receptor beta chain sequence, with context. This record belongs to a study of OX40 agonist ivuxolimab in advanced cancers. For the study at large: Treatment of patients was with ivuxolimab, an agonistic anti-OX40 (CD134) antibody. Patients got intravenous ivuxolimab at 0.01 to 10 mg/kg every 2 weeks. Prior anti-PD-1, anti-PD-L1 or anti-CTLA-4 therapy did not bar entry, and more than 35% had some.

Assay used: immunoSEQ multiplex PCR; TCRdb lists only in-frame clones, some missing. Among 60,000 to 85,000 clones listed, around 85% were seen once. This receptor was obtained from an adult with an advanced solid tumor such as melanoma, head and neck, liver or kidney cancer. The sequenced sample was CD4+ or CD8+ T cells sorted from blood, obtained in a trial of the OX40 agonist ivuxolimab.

This chain's CDR3 is CSVVVPSYGYTF. The CDR3, as DNA: TGCAGCGTTGTTGTCCCTTCCTATGGCTACACCTTC. V is TRBV29-1 and J is TRBJ1-2; the D is unclear. The CDR3 length is 12 residues. In germline, CDR1 is SQVTM, CDR2 ANQGSEA. The V and J ends lost 4 bases and 4 bases respectively, with 10 bases between them.